This TCR beta chain is from a study of siplizumab effects on memory and regulatory T cells. Study-level findings and limits: The majority of clones, roughly 75-97% of proliferating CD4+ or CD8+ clones, lacked an assignable naive or memory phenotype.

The CDR3 is 13 residues long. Trimming pared 0 bases from V and 7 bases from J, leaving 7 bases between. Roughly 10^5 TCR templates underwent assay in each sample. Assay: immunoSEQ multiplex PCR; the TCRdb copy retains only in-frame clones and omits some. Here the sample spans roughly 60,000 clones, about 92% being singletons. Regarding this clone: Its specificity is unknown.

V and J are TRBV23-1 and TRBJ2-1; maybe TRBD1 (5 bases). TRBV23-1 is an ORF, with its function uncertain. The sequenced sample consisted of CD8+ T cells sorted from blood. The clonotype comes from a human donor in good health. The CDR3 DNA sequence: TGCGCCAGCAGTCAATCGGACACTAATGAGCAGTTCTTC. Translated: CASSQSDTNEQFF.